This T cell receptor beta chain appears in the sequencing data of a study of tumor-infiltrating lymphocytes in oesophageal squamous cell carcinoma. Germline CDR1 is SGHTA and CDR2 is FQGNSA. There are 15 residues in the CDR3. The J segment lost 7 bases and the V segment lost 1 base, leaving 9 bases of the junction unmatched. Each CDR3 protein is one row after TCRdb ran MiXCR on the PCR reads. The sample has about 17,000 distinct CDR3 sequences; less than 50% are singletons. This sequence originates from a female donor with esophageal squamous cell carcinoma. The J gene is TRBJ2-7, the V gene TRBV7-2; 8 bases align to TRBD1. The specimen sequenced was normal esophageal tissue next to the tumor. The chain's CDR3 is CASSLGAGGHNEQYF. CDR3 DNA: TGTGCCAGCAGCTTAGGGGCAGGGGGCCACAATGAGCAGTACTTC.